This T cell receptor (beta chain) was sequenced for a study of brain T cells in children with intractable seizures. Using immunoSEQ multiplex PCR, the repertoire was profiled, and TCRdb retains in-frame clones only, with some absent. The data contain about 340,000 clones, 85% to 95% of them singletons. This clone showed up just once. Antigen unknown. Sample time point: blood from clinic visit 5 months post-surgery; TSC patient then seizure free. Sequencing was limited to surgery cases with top T cell transcript signatures in brain tissue. Patients received at least one anti-epileptic drug before surgery. Study-level points and caveats: Absence of clones before surgery may stem from lower sequencing depth.

Germline V gene sequence: CDR1 LNHDA, CDR2 SQIVND (reference sequence). Trimming removed 7 bases at V and 7 bases at J, with 14 bases between. The CDR3 is made up of 14 amino acids. The clonotype was recovered from a boy younger than two with tuberous sclerosis and intractable seizures. Sequencing used peripheral blood, obtained approximately 5 months after surgery. The rearrangement joins TRBV19 to TRBJ1-6; TRBD1 might be the D (5 bases). The CDR3 DNA reads as TGTGCCAGTACGATAGGGACGGCAAATTCACCCCTCCACTTT. Its translation is CASTIGTANSPLHF.